These T cell receptor beta chains were read from a single sample in a study of blood T cells in healthy people across ages. TCRdb re-derived calls from the 5' RACE reads in MiXCR, one entry per CDR3 protein. The data contain about 720,000 distinct CDR3 sequences, 22% of them singletons. Sequenced sample: blood. These receptors were collected from a man aged 70-80 years in good health. CDR3s include the opening cysteine and the closing phenylalanine or tryptophan. The order of the fields is CDR3 length, J gene, V gene, CDR3 protein.

length: 14; J: TRBJ2-3; V: TRBV12-3/TRBV12-4; CDR3: CASTLGGTGGFTGF
length: 14; J: TRBJ1-2; V: TRBV12-3/TRBV12-4; CDR3: CASSFNRDSYGYTF
length: 20; J: .; V: TRBV5-1; CDR3: CASSLGAAARGSKNTGELFF
length: 14; J: TRBJ2-5; V: TRBV29-1; CDR3: CSVFNSGGQETQYF
length: 13; J: TRBJ1-4; V: TRBV5-5; CDR3: CASSAGGDEKLFF
length: 12; J: TRBJ2-3; V: TRBV12-3/TRBV12-4; CDR3: CASRTGKGTQYF
length: 15; J: TRBJ1-5; V: TRBV7-2; CDR3: CASSLGRGWNQPQHF
length: 13; J: TRBJ1-1; V: TRBV12-3/TRBV12-4; CDR3: CASRGGTDFEAFF
length: 14; J: TRBJ1-1; V: TRBV20-1; CDR3: CSALKGQGITEAFF
length: 16; J: TRBJ2-5; V: TRBV4-2; CDR3: CASSQEGGGTQETQYF
length: 15; J: TRBJ2-5; V: TRBV7-2; CDR3: CASSDRGGWRETQYF
length: 15; J: .; V: TRBV6-2/TRBV6-3; CDR3: CASSPISGSRYEQFF
length: 12; J: TRBJ1-1; V: TRBV20-1; CDR3: CSATRRSTEAFF
length: 13; J: TRBJ1-4; V: TRBV20-1; CDR3: CSARQADNEKLFF
length: 15; J: TRBJ2-3; V: TRBV5-1; CDR3: CASSLNNREGDTQYF
length: 16; J: .; V: TRBV14; CDR3: CASSQAWSGETYEQYF
length: 15; J: TRBJ2-7; V: TRBV28; CDR3: CASQTAGTGVSEQYF
length: 15; J: TRBJ2-3; V: TRBV10-3; CDR3: CAISVAGGHGDTQYF
length: 14; J: TRBJ2-1; V: TRBV6-2/TRBV6-3; CDR3: CASSSVGGTNEQFF
length: 13; J: TRBJ2-5; V: TRBV7-2; CDR3: CASSLGPKETQYF
length: 11; J: TRBJ1-1; V: TRBV29-1; CDR3: CSVGGSTEAFF
length: 12; J: TRBJ1-3; V: TRBV12-3/TRBV12-4; CDR3: CASSAGGNTIYF
length: 14; J: TRBJ2-2; V: TRBV7-7; CDR3: CASSFDGETGELFF
length: 17; J: TRBJ2-1; V: TRBV10-3; CDR3: CAISESSAGGLDNEQFF
length: 17; J: TRBJ2-2; V: TRBV11-2; CDR3: CASSPGTSGGADGELFF
length: 11; J: TRBJ1-2; V: TRBV20-1; CDR3: CSAGVPKGYTF
length: 16; J: TRBJ2-2; V: TRBV12-3/TRBV12-4; CDR3: CASSLPGQGYTGELFF
length: 14; J: TRBJ1-5; V: TRBV6-1; CDR3: CASSPPQWHQPQHF
length: 15; J: TRBJ2-7; V: TRBV2; CDR3: CASSGARELSYEQYF
length: 15; J: TRBJ2-3; V: TRBV5-1; CDR3: CASTQEAGREDTQYF
length: 19; J: TRBJ1-4; V: TRBV12-3/TRBV12-4; CDR3: CASSFRLGTGVATNEKLFF
length: 13; J: TRBJ1-3; V: TRBV12-3/TRBV12-4; CDR3: CASSLDIDNTIYF
length: 17; J: TRBJ2-1; V: TRBV27; CDR3: CASSSSPLAGGLDEQFF
length: 16; J: TRBJ2-1; V: TRBV24-1; CDR3: CATSDATSGSYNEQFF
length: 15; J: TRBJ2-3; V: TRBV5-1; CDR3: CASSLLLGVTDTQYF
length: 14; J: TRBJ2-1; V: TRBV5-1; CDR3: CASSSGLTYNEQFF
length: 16; J: TRBJ1-5; V: TRBV7-8; CDR3: CASSESTGRVDQPQHF
length: 14; J: .; V: TRBV28; CDR3: CASSLPTGYNEQFF
length: 13; J: TRBJ2-7; V: TRBV20-1; CDR3: CSARDWIRMREYF
length: 15; J: TRBJ1-2; V: TRBV3-1; CDR3: CASSQDPDRTDGYTF
length: 14; J: TRBJ2-5; V: TRBV5-6; CDR3: CASMPAAWMETQYF
length: 13; J: TRBJ2-1; V: TRBV5-1; CDR3: CASSEGGSNEQFF
length: 10; J: TRBJ2-3; V: TRBV2; CDR3: CASGKDTQYF
length: 15; J: TRBJ2-3; V: TRBV19; CDR3: CASYSSGASTDTQYF
length: 14; J: TRBJ2-1; V: TRBV20-1; CDR3: CSARAGVIGDEQFF
length: 12; J: TRBJ1-2; V: TRBV20-1; CDR3: CSASLGNYGYTF
length: 17; J: TRBJ2-2; V: TRBV7-9; CDR3: CASSSPTGVVDTGELFF
length: 14; J: TRBJ1-3; V: TRBV21-1; CDR3: CASSRWVTGNTIYF
length: 15; J: TRBJ2-2; V: TRBV7-7; CDR3: CASSPRTGYPGELFF
length: 14; J: TRBJ2-5; V: TRBV3-1; CDR3: CASSRIDWKETQYF
length: 15; J: TRBJ1-5; V: TRBV12-3/TRBV12-4; CDR3: CASSFVLRGNQPQHF